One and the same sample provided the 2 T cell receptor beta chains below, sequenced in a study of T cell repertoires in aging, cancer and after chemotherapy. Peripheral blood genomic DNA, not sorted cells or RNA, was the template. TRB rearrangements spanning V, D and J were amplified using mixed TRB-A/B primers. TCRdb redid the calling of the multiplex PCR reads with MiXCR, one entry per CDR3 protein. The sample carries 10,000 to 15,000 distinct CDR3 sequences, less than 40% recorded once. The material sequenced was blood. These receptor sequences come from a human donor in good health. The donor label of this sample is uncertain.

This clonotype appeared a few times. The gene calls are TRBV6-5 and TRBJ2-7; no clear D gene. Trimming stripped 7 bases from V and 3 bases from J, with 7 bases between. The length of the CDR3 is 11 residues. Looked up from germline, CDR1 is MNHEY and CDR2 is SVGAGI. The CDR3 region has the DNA TGTGCCAGCACCCTTGACTACGAGCAGTACTTC. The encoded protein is CASTLDYEQYF.

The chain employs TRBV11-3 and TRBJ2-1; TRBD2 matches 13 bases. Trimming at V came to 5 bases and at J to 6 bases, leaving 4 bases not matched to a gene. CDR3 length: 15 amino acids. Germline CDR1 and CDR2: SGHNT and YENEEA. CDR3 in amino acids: CASSRTSGSGNEQFF. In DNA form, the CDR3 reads TGTGCCAGCAGCCGGACTAGCGGGAGCGGCAATGAGCAGTTCTTC.